One and the same sample provided the 5 T cell receptor beta chains below, sequenced in a study of T cell responses to AZD1222 COVID-19 vaccine. Clones were read by immunoSEQ multiplex PCR, and TCRdb kept only the in-frame ones, dropping some. The repertoire holds around 180,000 clones, with 88% as singletons. The starting material was peripheral blood, obtained 28 days after the second AZD1222 dose. Receptors originate from an adult who received the AZD1222 COVID-19 vaccine.

The chain couples TRBV28 to TRBJ1-2; D gene ambiguous. The CDR3 runs 18 residues. Looked up from germline, CDR1 is MDHEN and CDR2 is SYDVKM. With 7 bases removed from V and 8 bases from J, the gap between germline ends came to 32 bases. The chain's CDR3 is CASILSGGPGRDSGGYTF. The CDR3 DNA is TGTGCCAGCATTCTCTCGGGTGGTCCGGGGAGGGATTCTGGGGGCTACACCTTC.

The V gene is TRBV7-8, the J gene TRBJ2-4; 10 bases are a match to TRBD2. The germline V gene has CDR1 SGHVS and CDR2 FQNEAQ. The J segment lost 5 bases and the V segment lost 5 bases, leaving 18 bases of the junction unmatched. There are 19 residues in the CDR3. Here the CDR3 reads CASSPRGAALAGPQNIQYF. DNA of the CDR3: TGTGCCAGCAGCCCCCGAGGAGCAGCACTAGCGGGACCACAAAACATTCAGTACTTC.

The chain joins TRBV27 to TRBJ2-5, with D possibly matching TRBD2 (5 bases). Germline V gene lookup returns CDR1 MNHEY and CDR2 SMNVEV (reference sequence). The CDR3 consists of 14 residues. V was cut by 2 bases and J by 7 bases, with 14 bases left in between. This chain's CDR3 is CASSLGGPTRTQYF. In DNA, the CDR3 is TGTGCCAGCAGTTTAGGAGGCCCAACTCGGACCCAGTACTTC.

The rearrangement joins TRBV5-4 to TRBJ1-4; 9 positions match TRBD1. Unmatched junction bases numbered 4, after V lost 4 bases and J lost 6 bases. CDR1 and CDR2 (germline): SGHNT, YYREEE (reference sequence). This CDR3 is built from 14 residues. CDR3 in amino acids: CASSERQGDEKLFF. The CDR3 nucleotides are TGTGCCAGCAGCGAACGACAGGGGGATGAAAAACTGTTTTTT.

V and J are TRBV2 and TRBJ1-1; 9 nucleotides match TRBD1. Germline CDR1 and CDR2: SNHLY and FYNNEI. Losses at the gene ends were 4 bases for V and 5 bases for J; bases not matched to a gene: 5. The CDR3 sequence is 14 residues long. The CDR3 bases are TGTGCCAGCAGTGTGACAGGGGGGAGGACTGAAGCTTTCTTT. Its translation: CASSVTGGRTEAFF.